This TCR beta chain was recovered during a study of shared clonotypes between healthy human individuals. Those who donated were healthy HIV-negative adults, with no recent acute infections or vaccinations reported. Only Caucasian adults living in Nashville, Tennessee served as donors. The study's findings and limits: Represented diversity, genetic and exposure-history alike, was limited by few donors.

As for this clone: Its target is not known.

Each subset's genomic DNA was split evenly across several immunoSEQ plates. TCRdb's table, derived via immunoSEQ multiplex PCR, lists solely in-frame clones and lacks some. The sample consists of about 2.3 million clones, 85% to 95% of them appearing once. Per germline, CDR1 SGHAT and CDR2 FQDESV (reference sequence). The V gene lost 4 bases and the J gene lost 0 bases, with 15 bases spanning the gap. The CDR3 is 16 amino acids. V is TRBV11-1 and J is TRBJ1-1, with D perhaps TRBD1 (6 bases). The sample comprised naive CD4+ T cells from PBMCs. Subset defined: CD45RA+ positively selected. The clonotype comes from a man aged 18 to 35 in good health. Some clones in this sample may be carry-over from other donors' samples. The CDR3 bases are TGTGCCAGCAGCTCCATGCGGACAGTCATGAACACTGAAGCTTTCTTT. Translated, it gives CASSSMRTVMNTEAFF.